Below are 8 T cell receptor beta chains sequenced from a single sample in a study of T-cell reconstitution after alpha-beta-depleted transplantation in children (TCRdb year 2016). The library was generated by PCR. The sequencer listed for this sample is Illumina HiSeq 2500. To normalize quantification of the TCRbeta repertoire, the TCR libraries were built with molecular barcoding that relied on unique molecular identifiers. TCRdb reprocessing: public reads trimmed at Q25 with fastp, clones called with MiXCR, in-frame beta chains kept. Here each entry gathers all rows of one CDR3 protein and keeps the most common genes and DNA. The sample table shows 450,000 to 500,000 distinct CDR3 sequences, and around 12% are seen once. Around 6.1% of the sample lies in the top ten. The specimen was PBMCs from the stem cell graft donor, collected from the stem cell graft. The source is a human donor who donated a stem cell graft to a child with combined immunodeficiency.

The rearrangement uses TRBV9 and TRBJ2-1, with 8 bases matching TRBD2. The V and J ends lost 0 bases and 6 bases, in that order; junction bases with no gene match: 5. The CDR3 covers 15 residues. Germline V gene sequence: CDR1 SGDLS, CDR2 YYNGEE. CDR3 in amino acids: CASSVASGRRNEQFF. Written as DNA, the CDR3 is TGTGCCAGCAGCGTAGCCAGCGGGAGACGCAATGAGCAGTTCTTC.

This clonotype was recorded many times. The J gene is TRBJ2-1, the V gene TRBV20-1, with TRBD2 matching 8 bases. With V trimmed by 4 bases and J by 6 bases, 2 bases remained unmatched. This CDR3 region has 12 residues. Germline loops: CDR1 DFQATT, CDR2 SNEGSKA (reference sequence). The CDR3 sequence: CSAKAGVNEQFF. DNA for the CDR3: TGCAGTGCTAAAGCGGGAGTCAATGAGCAGTTCTTC.

The chain is built from TRBV29-1 and TRBJ2-2, with unresolved D. The ends were cut back, 7 bases at V and 3 bases at J, with 9 bases in the middle. The germline CDR1 and CDR2 sequences are SQVTM and ANQGSEA. The CDR3 length is 12 residues. The DNA for the CDR3 is TGCAGCGGCGTTAGGGACACCGGGGAGCTGTTTTTT. Protein: CSGVRDTGELFF.

The chain uses TRBV29-1 and TRBJ2-3; TRBD1 aligns across 7 bases. This CDR3 is 14 amino acids long. Germline lookup yields CDR1 SQVTM and CDR2 ANQGSEA. The CDR3 DNA reads TGCAACTACTCGCCCGGGACAGCATCAGATACGCAGTATTTT. Translated, it gives CNYSPGTASDTQYF.

The chain combines TRBV20-1 with TRBJ1-1; 9 bases line up with TRBD1. Trimming cost V 3 bases and J 4 bases; bases outside gene matches: 12. The CDR3 is made up of 16 amino acids. The germline CDR1 and CDR2 sequences are DFQATT and SNEGSKA (reference sequence). CDR3 protein: CSASYYRGQFSTEAFF. The CDR3 nucleotides are TGCAGTGCTAGTTATTACAGGGGGCAATTTAGCACTGAAGCTTTCTTT.

There are many counts of this clonotype. V is TRBV12-3 or TRBV12-4 and J is TRBJ2-3; 8 bases are a match to TRBD1. V dropped 3 bases and J dropped 2; count of bases not matched to a gene: 4. The CDR3 loop spans 15 amino acids. As DNA, the CDR3 is TGTGCCAGCAGTTTTGAGGGACAGGTCACAGATACGCAGTATTTT. It translates to CASSFEGQVTDTQYF.

The V gene is TRBV3-1, the J gene TRBJ2-5, with a weak D call TRBD2 (6 bases). V lost 4 bases and J 3 bases, leaving 12 bases between the germline ends. The CDR3 length is 14 residues. From germline, CDR1 is LGHDT and CDR2 YNNKEL (reference sequence). DNA of the CDR3: TGTGCCAGCAGCCTCGGGTGGAGGGAAGAGACCCAGTACTTC. Protein: CASSLGWREETQYF.

This clonotype has more than one count but fewer than ten. The chain recombines TRBV3-1 with TRBJ1-6; D call uncertain. V was cut by 3 bases and J by 8 bases, with 14 bases left in between. This CDR3 has 15 amino acids. Germline V gives CDR1 LGHDT, CDR2 YNNKEL (reference sequence). The DNA of the CDR3 is TGTGCCAGCAGCCAGACCGGGATCTGGGATTCACCCCTCCACTTT. It encodes CASSQTGIWDSPLHF.